What follows is one TCR beta chain and its context. The antigen remains undetermined. Profiled with immunoSEQ multiplex PCR; TCRdb holds only in-frame clones, not every one. The sample records about 30,000 clones, roughly 80% being singletons. This entry comes from a study of a mutant IDH1 vaccine in newly diagnosed glioma. Study overall: Before enrollment, the patients had been treated with radiotherapy alone, temozolomide alone, or both together. Most of them had received both.

CDR3 length: 12 residues. Trimming cost V 5 bases and J 2 bases, with 1 base left between them. In germline, CDR1 is LNHDA, CDR2 SQIVND (reference sequence). Time point in this sample: week 11, during vaccination. The content of each vaccine dose was 300 ug of mutant IDH1 20-mer peptide, and topical imiquimod accompanied it. This chain uses TRBV19 with TRBJ2-6, with D hard to call. This specimen consisted of PBMCs, obtained from a glioma patient whose treatment included an IDH1 peptide vaccine. This TCR was sampled from a man aged 25-45 years with glioma. DNA for the CDR3: TGTGCCAGTAGTCCTGGGGCCAACGTCCTGACTTTC. Translation: CASSPGANVLTF.